A single sample gave rise to the 15 T cell receptor beta chains below, sequenced in a study of blood T cell repertoires in COVID-19. Some clones are missing from TCRdb's copy, which holds only in-frame ones; the method was immunoSEQ multiplex PCR. This table has more than 120,000 clones, around 84% appearing once. Sequencing was carried out using peripheral blood. These receptors were collected from a human donor in a cohort sampled during active COVID-19.

The chain recombines TRBV7-9 with TRBJ1-3; TRBD1 agrees at 8 bases. This CDR3 is built from 15 residues. J lost 0 bases, V lost 3 bases, and 1 base had no gene match. Germline V gene lookup returns CDR1 SEHNR and CDR2 FQNEAQ (reference sequence). CDR3 sequence (DNA): TGTGCCAGCAGCTTTACAGGGGGCTCTGGAAACACCATATATTTT. Translating gives CASSFTGGSGNTIYF.

CDR3 protein: CASSEVGSGIDNEQFF. CDR3 nucleotide sequence: TGTGCCAGCAGTGAAGTAGGTAGCGGGATCGACAATGAGCAGTTCTTC. This rearrangement joins TRBV6-1 to TRBJ2-1, with TRBD2 matching 8 bases. The CDR3 is made up of 16 amino acids. Germline V gene data show CDR1 as MNHNS and CDR2 as SASEGT. With V trimmed by 1 base and J by 5 bases, 7 bases remained unmatched.

This sequence joins TRBV19 and TRBJ1-5; 8 bases fit TRBD1. V dropped 6 bases and J dropped 5; count of bases not matched to a gene: 12. Germline CDR1 and CDR2: LNHDA and SQIVND (reference sequence). CDR3 size: 16 residues. The CDR3 loop is CASRTTSGGADQPQHF. The CDR3 DNA sequence: TGTGCCAGTAGAACCACTTCAGGGGGCGCGGATCAGCCCCAGCATTTT.

V and J are TRBV6-5 and TRBJ2-3; D remains ambiguous. With 8 bases removed from V and 0 bases from J, the gap between germline ends came to 15 bases. The CDR3 sequence is 15 residues long. The germline gives CDR1 MNHEY, CDR2 SVGAGI. The CDR3 DNA is TGTGCCAGCCCCTCTATTCCCCCTAGCACAGATACGCAGTATTTT. This codes for CASPSIPPSTDTQYF.

This clone came up a few times. The chain employs TRBV4-1 and TRBJ1-5, with 8 bases matching TRBD1. This CDR3 spans 16 amino acids. Germline loops: CDR1 MGHRA, CDR2 YSYEKL. V shed 0 bases and J 5 bases; nucleotides not matched to a gene: 6. CDR3 coding DNA: TGCGCCAGCAGCCAAGATCCCGGACAGGGATATCAGCCCCAGCATTTT. It codes for CASSQDPGQGYQPQHF.

The chain uses TRBV3-1 (or the pseudogene TRBV3-2) and TRBJ2-3; 8 nucleotides agree with TRBD1. The CDR3 is 14 amino acids. Unmatched junction bases numbered 3, after V lost 3 bases and J lost 4 bases. CDR1 and CDR2 from the germline V gene are LGHDT and YNNKEL (reference sequence). The CDR3 DNA reads TGTGCCAGCAGCCACGGACAGGGAGCAGATACGCAGTATTTT. This translates into CASSHGQGADTQYF.

This chain joins TRBV5-1 and TRBJ2-2; D might be TRBD1 (6 bases). V dropped 4 bases and J dropped 5 bases, with 9 bases sitting between them. The CDR3 loop spans 13 amino acids. Germline V gene lookup returns CDR1 SGHRS and CDR2 YFSETQ. As DNA, the CDR3 is TGCGCCAGCAGCATCCAGGGGACCGGGGAGCTGTTTTTT. Amino acid sequence: CASSIQGTGELFF.

The V gene is TRBV19, the J gene TRBJ1-2, with no clear D. V lost 3 bases, J lost 0 bases, and 5 bases lay in between. This CDR3 region has 13 residues. Germline V lookup: CDR1 LNHDA, CDR2 SQIVND (reference sequence). The CDR3, as DNA: TGTGCCAGTAGTATGGGCGCTAACTATGGCTACACCTTC. It is translated as CASSMGANYGYTF.

J is TRBJ2-2 and V is TRBV3-1 (or the pseudogene TRBV3-2); the D gene is possibly TRBD1 (5 bases). V shed 5 bases and J shed 0 bases, with 10 bases lying between them. The CDR3 spans 15 residues. The germline V gene has CDR1 LGHDT and CDR2 YNNKEL (reference sequence). The CDR3 DNA sequence: TGTGCCAGCAGCAAGGGGCGTTCGAACACCGGGGAGCTGTTTTTT. This gives the protein CASSKGRSNTGELFF.

The chain links TRBV6-6 to TRBJ2-1; TRBD2 aligns across 14 bases. The CDR3 has 14 amino acids. Germline V lookup: CDR1 MNHNY, CDR2 SVGAGI (reference sequence). V was clipped by 7 bases and J by 9 bases; unmatched bases: 5. CDR3 coding DNA: TGTGCCAGCACCGGGACTAGCGGGAGAATTGAGCAGTTCTTC. Its protein product is CASTGTSGRIEQFF.

V is TRBV19 and J is TRBJ1-1, with 9 bases identical to TRBD1. Unmatched junction bases numbered 8, after V lost 7 bases and J lost 5 bases. CDR1 and CDR2 from the germline V gene are LNHDA and SQIVND (reference sequence). The CDR3 is 14 amino acids. CDR3 nucleotides: TGTGCCAGTATTCCGACAGGGGGGGGAACTGAAGCTTTCTTT. Its translation is CASIPTGGGTEAFF.

The CDR3 nucleotides are TGTGCCAGCAGCCCAACAGGGCTCAGGAGGACAGATACGCAGTATTTT. Amino acids: CASSPTGLRRTDTQYF. The chain couples TRBV7-3 to TRBJ2-3; D may be TRBD1 (6 bases). Deletions cut 5 bases from V and 3 bases from J, with 18 bases between. Per germline, CDR1 SGHTA and CDR2 FQGTGA. The CDR3 spans 16 residues.

V usage is TRBV30 and J usage is TRBJ1-5; tentative D call: TRBD1 (5 bases). The V gene lost 3 bases and the J gene lost 0 bases, with 15 bases spanning the gap. The germline V gene has CDR1 GTSNPN and CDR2 SVGIG (reference sequence). The CDR3 contains 16 residues. CDR3 bases: TGTGCCTGGAGCCCACGGGGGTGGTATAGCAATCAGCCCCAGCATTTT. Translated: CAWSPRGWYSNQPQHF.

This clone was recorded only once. V is TRBV11-2 and J is TRBJ2-2; 13 nucleotides match TRBD2. This CDR3 has 18 amino acids. After removal of 5 bases from V and 2 bases from J, the junction contained 8 bases not matched to a gene. Germline CDR1 SGHAT, CDR2 FQNNGV. CDR3 sequence reads: CASSPWTSGSANTGELFF. The CDR3, as DNA: TGTGCCAGCAGCCCTTGGACTAGCGGGAGTGCAAACACCGGGGAGCTGTTTTTT.

This clone was found once. The J gene is TRBJ2-5, the V gene TRBV5-1; 9 bases are a match to TRBD1. The CDR3 length is 14 residues. In germline, CDR1 is SGHRS, CDR2 YFSETQ. With V trimmed by 5 bases and J by 5 bases, 7 bases remained unmatched. CDR3 in DNA: TGCGCCAGCAGTAGTACAGGGGGCAGGGAGACCCAGTACTTC. As protein: CASSSTGGRETQYF.